This passage covers 17 T cell receptor beta chains from one sample sequenced in a study of PD-1 blockade in classical Hodgkin lymphoma. The table came from immunoSEQ multiplex PCR; TCRdb's copy has only in-frame clones and leaves some out. Among about 4,500 clones listed, around 80% were seen once. Patients all relapsed after autologous stem cell transplantation, and there was variation in brentuximab vedotin exposure. Magnetic negative selection was used to purify CD8+ T cells from thawed PBMCs. Sequences were derived from CD8+ T cells from blood, sampled at baseline. These receptors were obtained from a human donor with classical Hodgkin lymphoma.

The chain has TRBV4-1 and TRBJ2-7, with TRBD2 matching over 9 bases. CDR1 and CDR2 (germline): MGHRA, YSYEKL. After removal of 0 bases from V and 1 base from J, the junction contained 7 bases not matched to a gene. This CDR3 comprises 17 residues. CDR3 in amino acids: CASSQDFGLALSYEQYF. CDR3 nucleotides: TGCGCCAGCAGCCAAGATTTCGGACTAGCGCTATCCTACGAGCAGTACTTC.

The chain combines TRBV7-3 with TRBJ2-1, with D maybe TRBD2 (6 bases). Germline V gene lookup returns CDR1 SGHTA and CDR2 FQGTGA. The CDR3 has 16 amino acids. The germline V and J ends were trimmed by 3 bases and 2 bases, with 14 bases remaining between them. The CDR3 sequence: CASSLGTSEPYNEQFF. The DNA for the CDR3 is TGTGCCAGCAGCTTGGGGACTTCTGAACCCTACAATGAGCAGTTCTTC.

This clone was counted between two and nine times. The chain joins TRBV11-2 to TRBJ2-1, with D perhaps matching TRBD2 (8 bases). Germline lookup yields CDR1 SGHAT and CDR2 FQNNGV. This CDR3 has 16 residues. The V end was cut by 5 bases, the J end by 5 bases, with 19 bases between. CDR3 sequence: CASSHREGQPDNEQFF. CDR3 coding DNA: TGTGCCAGCAGCCACCGGGAGGGACAGCCAGACAATGAGCAGTTCTTC.

The rearrangement links TRBV2 to TRBJ1-2; no clear D gene. Germline CDR1 reads SNHLY; CDR2 reads FYNNEI. The CDR3 has 12 residues. V was pared by 1 base and J by 8 bases, with 8 bases between. The CDR3 region is CASSEDSLGYTF. CDR3 sequence (DNA): TGTGCCAGCAGTGAAGACAGTCTGGGCTACACCTTC.

This clone showed up just once. J is TRBJ2-2 and V is TRBV2; TRBD1 agrees at 9 bases. Germline-derived CDR1 and CDR2 are SNHLY and FYNNEI. The CDR3 spans 18 residues. The V segment lost 0 bases and the J segment 0 bases; nucleotides outside the gene matches: 5. CDR3: CASSEARTGAANTGELFF. CDR3 nucleotide sequence: TGTGCCAGCAGTGAAGCTAGGACAGGGGCCGCGAACACCGGGGAGCTGTTTTTT.

The rearrangement joins TRBV7-2 to TRBJ2-5; D unclear. The CDR3 has 12 amino acids. Trimming pared 5 bases from V and 1 base from J, leaving 5 bases between. Germline V gene lookup returns CDR1 SGHTA and CDR2 FQGNSA. CDR3 sequence reads: CASSPPQETQYF. The CDR3 nucleotides are TGTGCCAGCAGCCCGCCCCAAGAGACCCAGTACTTC.

The V gene is TRBV13, the J gene TRBJ1-2; 10 bases map to TRBD1. Germline CDR1 PRHDT, CDR2 FYEKMQ (reference sequence). J lost 2 bases, V lost 5 bases, and 5 bases had no gene match. CDR3 length equals 15 residues. The CDR3 is CASSPQDRGNYGYTF. The CDR3 DNA follows: TGTGCCAGCAGCCCACAGGACAGGGGGAACTATGGCTACACCTTC.

This chain links TRBV28 with TRBJ2-7, with 12 bases identical to TRBD2. The germline V gene has CDR1 MDHEN and CDR2 SYDVKM. V was clipped by 2 bases and J by 5 bases; unmatched bases: 4. The CDR3 length is 15 residues. DNA for the CDR3: TGTGCCAGCAGTTTACTACTAGCGGGAGGAGACGAGCAGTACTTC. It yields the protein CASSLLLAGGDEQYF.

This sequence joins TRBV15 and TRBJ1-1, with D unresolved. The germline V and J ends were trimmed by 1 base and 7 bases, with 4 bases remaining between them. This CDR3 has 11 amino acids. Germline loops: CDR1 LNHNV, CDR2 YYDKDF (reference sequence). The CDR3 nucleotides read TGTGCCACCAGCAGAGCAGGTGAAGCTTTCTTT. It encodes CATSRAGEAFF.

This clone was seen just once. The CDR3 loop reads CASSPEVQGVPYEQYF. In DNA, the CDR3 is TGTGCCAGCTCGCCCGAGGTCCAAGGGGTCCCCTACGAGCAGTACTTC. The rearrangement joins TRBV18 to TRBJ2-5; D is perhaps TRBD1 (5 bases). The J call may be incorrect, as the DNA end agrees better with TRBJ2-7. There are 16 residues in the CDR3. The germline V gene encodes CDR1 KGHSH and CDR2 LQKENI.

This rearrangement joins TRBV10-3 to TRBJ2-1; D remains unclear. V was clipped by 3 bases and J by 6 bases, with 6 bases between them. CDR1 is ENHRY, CDR2 SYGVKD, per germline. The CDR3 length is 12 residues. The CDR3 sequence is CAISDGFNEQFF. The DNA for the CDR3 is TGTGCCATCAGTGACGGCTTCAATGAGCAGTTCTTC.

The gene calls are TRBV4-1 and TRBJ2-1; no definite D call. The germline gives CDR1 MGHRA, CDR2 YSYEKL. V lost 7 bases and J 4 bases, leaving 17 bases between the germline ends. The CDR3 is 15 amino acids. The CDR3 region has the DNA TGCGCCAGCACCTCCGAAGAAGGGCTTTACAATGAGCAGTTCTTC. Its protein is CASTSEEGLYNEQFF.

The genes are TRBV13 and TRBJ2-5; maybe TRBD1 (6 bases). This CDR3 is 17 amino acids long. CDR1 PRHDT and CDR2 FYEKMQ come from the germline V gene (reference sequence). V lost 7 bases and J lost 4, with 25 bases in between. The CDR3 is CASTLRGRQSTPETQYF. The CDR3 nucleotides are TGTGCCAGCACCCTTAGGGGGAGACAATCCACCCCAGAGACCCAGTACTTC.

Sample share makes this clone large. V usage is TRBV9 and J usage is TRBJ2-7; D not certain. Between the trimmed V and J ends, which lost 4 bases and 2 bases, there was a span of 13 bases. Germline CDR1 is SGDLS and CDR2 is YYNGEE. This CDR3 is built from 14 residues. The DNA of the CDR3 is TGTGCCAGCAGCTCCCATAGTGGGGCCTACGAGCAGTACTTC. Protein: CASSSHSGAYEQYF.

The chain links TRBV9 to TRBJ2-1; D unresolved. The CDR3 has 13 residues. V dropped 3 bases and J dropped 3 bases, with 7 bases sitting between them. Germline-derived CDR1 and CDR2 are SGDLS and YYNGEE. The CDR3 DNA is TGTGCCAGCAGCGGGACCTACTACAATGAGCAGTTCTTC. Residues: CASSGTYYNEQFF. The full variable domain, in which reference TRBV9 and TRBJ2-1 provide the parts outside the CDR3, is DSGVTQTPKHLITATGQRVTLRCSPRSGDLSVYWYQQSLDQGLQFLIQYYNGEERAKGNILERFSAQQFPDLHSELNLSSLELGDSALYFCASSGTYYNEQFFGPGTRLTVL.

The rearrangement joins TRBV6-6 to TRBJ2-7; maybe TRBD2 (5 bases). Trimming took off 2 bases at V and 0 bases at J, with 5 bases between the two ends. The CDR3 sequence is 13 residues long. Looked up from germline, CDR1 is MNHNY and CDR2 is SVGAGI (reference sequence). This CDR3 reads CASSYRDSYEQYF. Here the CDR3 DNA reads TGTGCCAGCAGTTACCGGGACTCCTACGAGCAGTACTTC.

The CDR3 DNA reads as TGTGCCAGCAGCTTAGGGTCTACGGGGGACGAGCAGTACTTC. This sequence encodes CASSLGSTGDEQYF. V is TRBV7-7 and J is TRBJ2-7, with a possible D match to TRBD2 (6 bases). The CDR3 has 14 amino acids. Per the germline V gene, CDR1 is SSHAT and CDR2 is FNYEAQ (reference sequence). V lost 1 base, J lost 5 bases, and 12 bases lay in between.